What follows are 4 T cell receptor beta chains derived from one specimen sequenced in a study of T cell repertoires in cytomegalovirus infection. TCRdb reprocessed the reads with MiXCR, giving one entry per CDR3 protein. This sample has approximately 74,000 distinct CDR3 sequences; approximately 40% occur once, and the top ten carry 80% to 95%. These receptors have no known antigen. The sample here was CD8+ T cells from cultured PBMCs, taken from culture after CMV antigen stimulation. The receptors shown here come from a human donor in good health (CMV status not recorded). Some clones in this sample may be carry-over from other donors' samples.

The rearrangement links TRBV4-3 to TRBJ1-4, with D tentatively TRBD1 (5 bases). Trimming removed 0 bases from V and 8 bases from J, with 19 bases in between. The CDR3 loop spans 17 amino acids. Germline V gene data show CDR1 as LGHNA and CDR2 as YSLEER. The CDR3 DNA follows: TGCGCCAGCAGCCAAGATCAAGGTGCAGGGTATGAGGAAAAACTGTTTTTT. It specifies CASSQDQGAGYEEKLFF.

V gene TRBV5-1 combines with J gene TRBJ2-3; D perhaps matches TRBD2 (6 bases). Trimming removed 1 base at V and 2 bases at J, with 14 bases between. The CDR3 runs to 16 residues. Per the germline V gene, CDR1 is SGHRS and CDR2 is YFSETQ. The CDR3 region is CASSLWSGGITDTQYF. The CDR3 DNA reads TGCGCCAGCAGCTTGTGGTCTGGGGGGATCACAGATACGCAGTATTTT.

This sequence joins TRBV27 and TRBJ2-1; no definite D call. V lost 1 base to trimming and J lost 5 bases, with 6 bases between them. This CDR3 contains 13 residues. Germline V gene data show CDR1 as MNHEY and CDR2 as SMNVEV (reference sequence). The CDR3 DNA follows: TGTGCCAGCAGTTTATGGTGGAACAATGAGCAGTTCTTC. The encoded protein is CASSLWWNNEQFF.

The CDR3 protein is CASSLGQIRGTF. CDR3 nucleotide sequence: TGTGCCAGCAGCTTAGGACAGATCCGCGGCACCTTC. This sequence joins TRBV11-2 and TRBJ1-2, with D perhaps matching TRBD1 (5 bases). The length of the CDR3 is 12 residues. Per the germline V gene, CDR1 is SGHAT and CDR2 is FQNNGV. The V end lost 1 base, the J end lost 13 bases, and 13 bases lay between the germline ends.